This section outlines one T cell receptor beta chain sequence together with its context. Its antigen is unidentified. These data belong to a study of cytomegalovirus exposure and HLA in healthy donors. Overall study results and limits: TCR beta sequences numbering under 20,000 were associated with HLA alleles at 0.05 false discovery rate in a later analysis.

Primers: 60 Vbeta forward and 13 Jbeta reverse. Data came from immunoSEQ multiplex PCR; TCRdb stores just in-frame clones and leaves some out. The table lists fewer than 200,000 clones, roughly 80% of them singletons, with around 2.6% in the top ten. CDR1 is SGHNT, CDR2 YYREEE, per germline (reference sequence). The CDR3 loop spans 14 amino acids. V gave up 5 bases and J gave up 3 bases, with 13 bases separating them. The specimen sequenced was PBMCs. This chain uses TRBV5-4 with TRBJ2-3, with TRBD1 as a possible D gene (6 bases). This receptor was obtained from a female donor in good health and CMV-seronegative. CDR3 coding DNA: TGTGCCAGCAGAGTTAGGGGGAGTACAGATACGCAGTATTTT. Its protein is CASRVRGSTDTQYF.